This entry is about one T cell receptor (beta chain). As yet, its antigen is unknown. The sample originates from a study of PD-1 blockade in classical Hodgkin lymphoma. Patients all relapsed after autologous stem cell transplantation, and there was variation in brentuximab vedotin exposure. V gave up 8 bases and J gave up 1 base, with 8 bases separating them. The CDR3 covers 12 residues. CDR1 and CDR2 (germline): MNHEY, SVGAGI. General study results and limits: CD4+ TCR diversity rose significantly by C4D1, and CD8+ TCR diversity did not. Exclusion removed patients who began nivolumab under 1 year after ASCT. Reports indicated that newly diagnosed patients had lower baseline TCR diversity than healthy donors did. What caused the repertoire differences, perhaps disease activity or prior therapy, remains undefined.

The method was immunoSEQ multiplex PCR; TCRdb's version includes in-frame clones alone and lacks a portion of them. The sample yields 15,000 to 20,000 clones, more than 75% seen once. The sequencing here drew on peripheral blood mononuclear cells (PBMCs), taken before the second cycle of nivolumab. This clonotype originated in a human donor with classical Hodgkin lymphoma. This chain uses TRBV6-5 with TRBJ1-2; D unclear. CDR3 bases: TGTGCCAGCGCGGACCTTAACTATGGCTACACCTTC. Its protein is CASADLNYGYTF.